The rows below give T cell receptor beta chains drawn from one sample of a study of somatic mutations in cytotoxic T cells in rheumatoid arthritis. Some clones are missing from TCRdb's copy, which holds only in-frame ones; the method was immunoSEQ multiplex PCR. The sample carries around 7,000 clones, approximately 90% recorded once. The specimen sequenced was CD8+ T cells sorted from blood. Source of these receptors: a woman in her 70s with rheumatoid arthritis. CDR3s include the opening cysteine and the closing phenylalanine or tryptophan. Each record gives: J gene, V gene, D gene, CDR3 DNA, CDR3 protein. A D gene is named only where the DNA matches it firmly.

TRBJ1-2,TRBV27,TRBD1,TGTGCCAGCAAACCGGTCGGACAGGGTCATGGCTACACCTTC,CASKPVGQGHGYTF